Listed below are T cell receptor beta chains from one sample, sequenced in a study of radiotherapy plus CTLA-4 blockade in lung cancer. TCRdb's copy holds only in-frame clones and misses some; the assay was immunoSEQ multiplex PCR. In the table there are 65,000 to 70,000 clones, less than 80% of which are singletons. The sequencing here drew on peripheral blood, taken from a patient treated with radiotherapy plus ipilimumab. The receptors derive from a human donor with non-small cell lung cancer who had a complete response to radiotherapy plus ipilimumab. CDR3s include the opening cysteine and the closing phenylalanine or tryptophan. D genes are given only for firm matches. Expanded clones are given a class, and other clones once, few, many or no size at all.

abundance	d_gene	v_gene	j_gene	CDR3aa	CDR3nt
.	.	TRBV6-5	TRBJ1-2	CASSYGQVRSYGYTF	TGTGCCAGCAGTTACGGGCAAGTCCGGAGCTATGGCTACACCTTC
.	.	TRBV2	TRBJ2-7	CASTLGGSSSYEQYF	TGTGCCAGCACTCTCGGGGGCTCCAGCTCCTACGAGCAGTACTTC
once	.	TRBV19	TRBJ1-5	CASRPNNQPQHF	TGTGCCAGCAGGCCCAACAATCAGCCCCAGCATTTT
once	.	TRBV6-1	TRBJ1-3	CASGGLALTGNTIYF	TGTGCCAGCGGGGGGCTTGCACTAACTGGAAACACCATATATTTT
few	TRBD2	TRBV6-5	TRBJ2-7	CASSPRGLAGYEQYF	TGTGCCAGCAGCCCCCGGGGACTAGCGGGCTACGAGCAGTACTTC
.	.	TRBV2	TRBJ1-2	CASSPPDFGNYGYTF	TGTGCCAGCAGTCCTCCGGACTTTGGCAACTATGGCTACACCTTC
.	.	TRBV7-2	TRBJ1-3	CASSLDVTRGNTIYF	TGTGCCAGCAGCTTAGATGTAACAAGGGGAAACACCATATATTTT
.	.	TRBV6-6	TRBJ2-5	CASSYLGQETQYF	TGTGCCAGCAGTTACTTGGGGCAAGAGACCCAGTACTTC
.	.	TRBV5-6	TRBJ2-4	CASSLGGARNIQYF	TGTGCCAGCAGCTTAGGGGGGGCGCGAAACATTCAGTACTTC
.	.	TRBV5-4	TRBJ1-2	CASSPPTGPRRSVF	TGTGCCAGCAGCCCACCGACAGGCCCGCGCCGTTCAGTTTTC
.	.	TRBV27	TRBJ1-1	CASSLSGGVTEAFF	TGTGCCAGCAGTCTGTCCGGGGGGGTCACTGAAGCTTTCTTT
.	.	TRBV29-1	TRBJ2-3	CSVSGSTDTQYF	TGCAGCGTTTCAGGCAGCACAGATACGCAGTATTTT
.	.	TRBV14	TRBJ1-2	CASSQVGRGAGYTF	TGTGCCAGCAGCCAAGTCGGGAGGGGCGCTGGCTACACCTTC
.	.	TRBV9	TRBJ2-3	CASSVSLLRTDTQYF	TGTGCCAGCAGCGTAAGTCTACTTCGCACAGATACGCAGTATTTT
few	.	TRBV30	TRBJ1-6	CAWSVRAVYNSPLHF	TGTGCCTGGAGTGTAAGGGCCGTTTATAATTCACCCCTCCACTTT
.	.	TRBV4-1	TRBJ1-3	CASSQDRVGNTIYF	TGCGCCAGCAGCCAAGATAGGGTAGGAAACACCATATATTTT
medium-sized	.	TRBV6-1	TRBJ1-3	CALTGGSSGNTIYF	TGTGCCTTAACCGGGGGCAGCTCTGGAAACACCATATATTTT
.	.	TRBV5-5	TRBJ2-5	CASSEPGRTLQETQYF	TGTGCCAGCAGCGAACCGGGACGGACCTTACAAGAGACCCAGTACTTC
once	.	TRBV25-1	TRBJ1-3	CASSAGQTGNTIYF	TGTGCCAGCAGCGCAGGACAGACTGGAAACACCATATATTTT
.	.	TRBV11-3	TRBJ1-1	CASSPQILSEAFF	TGTGCCAGCAGCCCCCAAATTCTCTCTGAAGCTTTCTTT
.	.	TRBV6-1	TRBJ2-1	CASSEVGYMLGGDEQFF	TGTGCCAGCAGTGAAGTAGGTTACATGTTAGGAGGGGATGAGCAGTTCTTC
.	.	TRBV5-5	TRBJ2-3	CASSKDFNTDTQYF	TGTGCCAGCAGTAAGGACTTCAACACAGATACGCAGTATTTT
few	TRBD2	TRBV6-5	TRBJ2-1	CASHATSGVVGEQFF	TGTGCCAGCCATGCGACTAGCGGGGTGGTCGGTGAGCAGTTCTTC
few	.	TRBV6-5	TRBJ1-2	CANGGMNYGYTF	TGTGCCAATGGGGGGATGAACTATGGCTACACCTTC
.	.	TRBV6-1	TRBJ1-1	CASNTGKYTEAFF	TGTGCCAGCAATACAGGGAAATACACTGAAGCTTTCTTT
.	.	TRBV21-1	TRBJ1-6	CASDPGRGRSSYNSPLHF	TGTGCCAGCGACCCGGGCAGGGGGCGCAGCTCCTATAATTCACCCCTCCACTTT
.	.	TRBV18	TRBJ2-7	CASSPAKDTEQYF	TGTGCCAGCTCACCAGCAAAGGACACCGAGCAGTACTTC